The 11 T cell receptor beta chains presented below share a single source sample, sequenced in a study of blood T cell repertoires in COVID-19. Repertoires were generated with immunoSEQ multiplex PCR, while TCRdb's copy carries only in-frame clones and drops some. The table shows over 70,000 clones, with about four fifths occurring only once. The source material was peripheral blood. The receptors stem from a woman aged 80 or over with acute or convalescent COVID-19.

The rearrangement joins TRBV5-1 to TRBJ1-3; D remains unclear. Trimming removed 4 bases at V and 4 bases at J, with 9 bases between. Germline V gives CDR1 SGHRS, CDR2 YFSETQ. The CDR3 has 13 residues. This CDR3 is CASSPTLGNTIYF. In DNA form, the CDR3 reads TGCGCCAGCAGCCCGACTTTGGGAAACACCATATATTTT.

This chain uses TRBV18 with TRBJ2-1; a weak D match, TRBD1 (5 bases). The ends were cut back, 2 bases at V and 5 bases at J, with 19 bases in the middle. Germline assignment: CDR1 KGHSH and CDR2 LQKENI. The CDR3 extends over 17 amino acids. The CDR3, as DNA: TGTGCCAGCTCACCAGCGTCACAACAGGTGGTCCACAATGAGCAGTTCTTC. It specifies CASSPASQQVVHNEQFF.

The gene calls are TRBV12-2 and TRBJ2-1; the table calls TRBD2, which could not be checked here. TRBV12-2 is a pseudogene. This CDR3 region has 16 residues. Here the CDR3 reads CASRLVCGSSYNEQFF. Written as DNA, the CDR3 is TGTGCAAGTCGCTTAGTATGCGGGAGTTCCTACAATGAGCAGTTCTTC.

The chain combines TRBV27 with TRBJ2-1, with D maybe TRBD1 (6 bases). The germline CDR1 and CDR2 sequences are MNHEY and SMNVEV (reference sequence). V was pared by 2 bases and J by 12 bases, with 14 bases between. The length of the CDR3 is 13 residues. The CDR3, as DNA: TGTGCCAGCAGTTTAGGGGGCGTTCGGACGCAGTTCTTC. It encodes CASSLGGVRTQFF.

This sequence joins TRBV4-2 and TRBJ1-2, with a possible D match to TRBD1 (5 bases). Between the trimmed V and J ends, which lost 7 bases and 0 bases, there was a span of 15 bases. This CDR3 region has 15 residues. Germline V lookup: CDR1 LGHNA, CDR2 YNFKEQ. The CDR3 DNA reads as TGTGCCAGCACTACGGGAGAGGGGCCTAACTATGGCTACACCTTC. Protein: CASTTGEGPNYGYTF.

V gene TRBV7-3 combines with J gene TRBJ2-2; the match to TRBD2 covers 8 bases. Germline values: CDR1 SGHTA, CDR2 FQGTGA. V shed 1 base and J 4 bases; nucleotides not matched to a gene: 2. The CDR3 totals 15 residues. CDR3 protein: CASSLSAGGTGELFF. The CDR3 DNA reads as TGTGCCAGCAGCTTAAGTGCGGGGGGCACCGGGGAGCTGTTTTTT.

The chain uses TRBV4-1 and TRBJ2-7; possible D gene TRBD2, 6 bases. V gave up 1 base and J gave up 4 bases, with 17 bases separating them. The CDR3 is 16 residues long. Per the germline V gene, CDR1 is MGHRA and CDR2 is YSYEKL. CDR3 in amino acids: CASSQVFSGSDYEQYF. CDR3 DNA sequence: TGCGCCAGCAGCCAAGTCTTTAGCGGTAGTGATTACGAGCAGTACTTC.

This rearrangement joins TRBV30 to TRBJ2-1, with 7 positions matching TRBD2. The CDR3 spans 16 residues. The ends lost 3 bases at V and 1 base at J; junction bases unmatched: 9. The germline gives CDR1 GTSNPN, CDR2 SVGIG (reference sequence). The CDR3: CAWSRAGIGSYNEQFF. CDR3 DNA sequence: TGTGCCTGGAGCCGAGCGGGAATTGGTTCCTACAATGAGCAGTTCTTC.

This chain joins TRBV7-2 and TRBJ1-3; D is perhaps TRBD1 (6 bases). Trimming left V 2 bases short and J 0 bases short, with 11 bases between. This CDR3 is built from 16 residues. Germline CDR1 is SGHTA and CDR2 is FQGNSA. The CDR3 sequence: CASSLHRVGSGNTIYF. CDR3 DNA: TGTGCCAGCAGCTTACACAGGGTTGGCTCTGGAAACACCATATATTTT.

This clone has a single count. The chain employs TRBV7-2 and TRBJ1-2; 8 bases agree with TRBD1. The CDR3 loop spans 17 amino acids. V lost 0 bases to trimming and J lost 4 bases; unmatched junction nucleotides: 10. CDR1 and CDR2 (germline): SGHTA, FQGNSA. CDR3 coding DNA: TGTGCCAGCAGCTTAGCTGAGTGGACAGGGCGATTCTATGGCTACACCTTC. It encodes CASSLAEWTGRFYGYTF.

The chain couples TRBV7-9 to TRBJ2-7, with D possibly being TRBD1 (5 bases). Germline V lookup: CDR1 SEHNR, CDR2 FQNEAQ (reference sequence). The V end was cut by 2 bases, the J end by 0 bases, with 11 bases between. There are 15 residues in the CDR3. The CDR3: CASSLSDISSYEQYF. CDR3 in DNA: TGTGCCAGCAGCTTATCGGACATATCCTCCTACGAGCAGTACTTC. The full variable domain, with the rest looked up from reference TRBV7-9 and TRBJ2-7, is DTGVSQNPRHKITKRGQNVTFRCDPISEHNRLYWYRQTLGQGPEFLTYFQNEAQLEKSRLLSDRFSAERPKGSFSTLEIQRTEQGDSAMYLCASSLSDISSYEQYFGPGTRLTVT.